Listed below are T cell receptor beta chains from one sample, sequenced in a study of T-cell memory formation after mild COVID-19. TCRdb passed the 5' RACE reads through MiXCR, listing each CDR3 protein once. This table holds roughly 410,000 distinct CDR3 sequences, more than 20% found once. Sequencing was done on a sample of PBMCs or a T cell subset sorted from them (not recorded which). Receptors were obtained from an adult woman who had mild COVID-19 (a few samples of this study predate the infection). Cell type and time point are not known. Each CDR3 is given with its conserved first and last residue.

v_call	j_call	cdr3_aa
TRBV15	TRBJ1-1	CATSPQRTGRTEAFF
TRBV2	TRBJ2-7	CASSSLGGSNEQYF
TRBV7-9	TRBJ2-1	CASSFENNRYNEQFF
TRBV4-2	TRBJ2-3	CASSQVAGTSTDTQYF
TRBV10-3	TRBJ2-7	CAIGGITSYEQYF
TRBV20-1	TRBJ1-1	CSARDMMGGNTEAFF
TRBV2	TRBJ2-6	CASSLTGDLSGANVLTF
TRBV10-3	TRBJ2-7	CAISELRPEREQYF
TRBV5-6	TRBJ2-7	CASSLSPGPISYEQYF
TRBV21-1	TRBJ2-4	CASRPSRGGRDIQYF
TRBV6-5	TRBJ1-2	CASSSRPFRDRSYGYTF
TRBV27	TRBJ1-1	CASGSGTEAFF
TRBV12-3/TRBV12-4	TRBJ2-7	CASSLGLASSYEQYF
TRBV18	TRBJ1-2	CASSPATRNYGYTF
TRBV9	TRBJ2-2	CASSPQRASGELFF
TRBV5-1	TRBJ2-4	CASSTGTQNIQYF